The 19 T cell receptor beta chains listed next were all sequenced from one sample in a study of cytotoxic CD8 clonotypes in ibrutinib-treated CLL. Produced via immunoSEQ multiplex PCR; TCRdb's table is partial and in-frame only. The sample has roughly 130,000 clones; 75% to 85% are singletons. Sequencing used PBMCs, obtained after 12 months of ibrutinib treatment. Receptor source: a human donor with chronic lymphocytic leukemia.

The count of this clone is one. The chain has TRBV5-4 and TRBJ1-2, with 10 bases aligning to TRBD1. J lost 6 bases, V lost 0 bases, and 5 bases had no gene match. The CDR3 has 15 residues. Germline CDR1 is SGHNT and CDR2 is YYREEE (reference sequence). The CDR3 spells CASSLVTGTGDGYTF. The CDR3 bases are TGTGCCAGCAGCTTGGTCACCGGGACAGGGGATGGCTACACCTTC.

V is TRBV5-4 and J is TRBJ2-2; 8 bases agree with TRBD2. The CDR3 runs to 14 residues. The V and J ends lost 5 bases and 6 bases, in that order; junction bases with no gene match: 6. From germline, CDR1 is SGHNT and CDR2 YYREEE (reference sequence). The CDR3 region is CASSATGLAGELFF. The CDR3 nucleotides read TGTGCCAGCAGTGCGACGGGACTAGCCGGGGAGCTGTTTTTT.

The chain uses TRBV18 and TRBJ1-1, with 9 positions matching TRBD1. Per germline, CDR1 KGHSH and CDR2 LQKENI. The CDR3 loop spans 16 amino acids. V shed 0 bases and J 9 bases; nucleotides not matched to a gene: 11. The CDR3 is CASSPPSVRDRVQAFF. The CDR3 DNA is TGTGCCAGCTCACCACCGTCCGTGCGGGACAGGGTACAAGCTTTCTTT.

The chain is built from TRBV5-1 and TRBJ2-7; 7 bases align to TRBD2. Germline V lookup: CDR1 SGHRS, CDR2 YFSETQ. V was pared by 4 bases and J by 2 bases, with 6 bases of the junction left unmatched. The CDR3 loop spans 14 amino acids. The CDR3 loop is CASSPGTTAYEQYF. DNA for the CDR3: TGCGCCAGCAGCCCGGGGACTACCGCCTACGAGCAGTACTTC.

V and J are TRBV10-3 and TRBJ2-1, with 14 bases lining up with TRBD2. Trimming removed 3 bases from V and 0 bases from J; junction bases left unmatched: 4. Per germline, CDR1 ENHRY and CDR2 SYGVKD. The CDR3 is made up of 18 amino acids. This CDR3 is CAISDPTSGRVSYNEQFF. DNA for the CDR3: TGTGCCATCAGTGACCCGACTAGCGGGAGGGTCTCCTACAATGAGCAGTTCTTC.

The count of this clone is one. The chain links TRBV27 to TRBJ2-1; D unresolved. Germline lookup yields CDR1 MNHEY and CDR2 SMNVEV (reference sequence). The CDR3 is 13 amino acids. V gave up 3 bases and J gave up 7 bases, with 10 bases separating them. CDR3 nucleotide sequence: TGTGCCAGCAGTTTGGTTATGGTGAATGAGCAGTTCTTC. It translates to CASSLVMVNEQFF.

V is TRBV29-1 and J is TRBJ1-2, with D tentatively TRBD1 (6 bases). The germline V and J ends were trimmed by 0 bases and 6 bases, with 11 bases remaining between them. This CDR3 has 13 residues. Germline loops: CDR1 SQVTM, CDR2 ANQGSEA. Here the CDR3 reads CSVEEGARDGYTF. Here the CDR3 DNA reads TGCAGCGTTGAAGAGGGGGCGCGTGATGGCTACACCTTC.

J is TRBJ2-1 and V is TRBV7-2; the D is unclear. Germline lookup yields CDR1 SGHTA and CDR2 FQGNSA. Trimming removed 1 base at V and 6 bases at J, with 7 bases between. This CDR3 contains 13 residues. CDR3 sequence (DNA): TGTGCCAGCAGCTTAGATCCAGGCAATGAGCAGTTCTTC. Its protein is CASSLDPGNEQFF.

This chain links TRBV18 with TRBJ1-1, with D possibly TRBD1 on 6 matching bases. The CDR3 length is 17 residues. V was shortened by 0 bases and J by 5 bases, with 19 bases between the two germline ends. The germline V gene has CDR1 KGHSH and CDR2 LQKENI. This chain's CDR3 is CASSPPAGGGITTEAFF. The CDR3, as DNA: TGTGCCAGCTCACCACCGGCCGGGGGCGGAATAACTACTGAAGCTTTCTTT.

This sequence joins TRBV30 and TRBJ2-7, with 7 bases lining up with TRBD2. V dropped 3 bases and J dropped 2; count of bases not matched to a gene: 10. The CDR3 extends over 15 amino acids. Germline V gene sequence: CDR1 GTSNPN, CDR2 SVGIG (reference sequence). CDR3 nucleotides: TGTGCCTGGAGCGCCGGGACTAACTTCCCCTACGAGCAGTACTTC. Its translation: CAWSAGTNFPYEQYF.

This chain joins TRBV27 and TRBJ2-7, with TRBD2 matching 14 bases. J gave up 6 bases and V 4 bases, and 5 bases lay outside the gene matches. Germline V gene data show CDR1 as MNHEY and CDR2 as SMNVEV (reference sequence). The CDR3 length is 15 residues. Written as DNA, the CDR3 is TGTGCCAGCAGTTCTTCAGGACTAGCGGGAGGCGAGCAGTACTTC. Amino acids: CASSSSGLAGGEQYF.

The chain couples TRBV10-1 to TRBJ2-7, with D unclear. Germline CDR1 and CDR2: WNHNN and SYGVQD (reference sequence). The CDR3 is made up of 9 amino acids. With 2 bases removed from V and 12 bases from J, the gap between germline ends came to 5 bases. Here the CDR3 DNA reads TGCGCCAGCAGTGAGCCAGGGTACTTC. It codes for CASSEPGYF.

The J gene is TRBJ2-1, the V gene TRBV27; 11 nucleotides match TRBD2. Germline lookup yields CDR1 MNHEY and CDR2 SMNVEV (reference sequence). V lost 7 bases, J lost 5 bases, and 10 bases stayed unmatched. The CDR3 extends over 16 amino acids. CDR3 in amino acids: CASTPLGTSGDNEQFF. For the CDR3, the DNA is TGTGCCAGCACCCCACTCGGGACTAGCGGAGACAATGAGCAGTTCTTC.

As to this clone: The sample carries other DNA sequences with the same CDR3. The rearrangement joins TRBV5-1 to TRBJ2-5; 8 bases fit TRBD1. The junction had 4 bases not matched to a gene; V was cut back by 0 bases and J by 3 bases. The CDR3 length is 15 residues. CDR1 is SGHRS, CDR2 YFSETQ, per germline. The CDR3 loop reads CASSLAGTGEETQYF. The DNA for the CDR3 is TGCGCCAGCAGCTTGGCTGGGACAGGTGAAGAGACCCAGTACTTC.

V and J are TRBV6-5 and TRBJ2-3; 8 bases fit TRBD2. V gave up 7 bases and J gave up 6 bases; unmatched junction bases: 9. The length of the CDR3 is 14 residues. The germline V gene encodes CDR1 MNHEY and CDR2 SVGAGI. The CDR3 protein is CASKQSGRPDTQYF. The CDR3 DNA sequence: TGTGCCAGCAAACAGAGCGGGAGACCGGATACGCAGTATTTT.

The rearrangement links TRBV7-2 to TRBJ1-5, with TRBD1 matching over 7 bases. CDR3 size: 15 residues. The ends lost 5 bases at V and 2 bases at J; junction bases unmatched: 6. Germline values: CDR1 SGHTA, CDR2 FQGNSA. CDR3 sequence: CASSIQGPGNQPQHF. Written as DNA, the CDR3 is TGTGCCAGCAGCATACAGGGGCCAGGCAATCAGCCCCAGCATTTT.

This clone is medium-sized (0.01 to 0.1%) in the sample. The chain is built from TRBV15 and TRBJ2-5, with TRBD2 identical over 11 bases. Per the germline V gene, CDR1 is LNHNV and CDR2 is YYDKDF (reference sequence). Unmatched junction bases numbered 2, after V lost 1 base and J lost 1 base. The length of the CDR3 is 16 residues. CDR3 sequence reads: CATSRATSGIQETQYF. In DNA, the CDR3 is TGTGCCACCAGCAGAGCGACTAGCGGGATCCAAGAGACCCAGTACTTC.

V is TRBV9 and J is TRBJ1-1, with TRBD1 as a possible D gene (5 bases). Trimming removed 3 bases at V and 9 bases at J, with 18 bases between. Germline V gene lookup returns CDR1 SGDLS and CDR2 YYNGEE. The CDR3 has 14 amino acids. The CDR3 coding sequence is TGTGCCAGCAGCGCGCGGGGCCTTGGCGCAAAAGCTTTCTTT. Its translation is CASSARGLGAKAFF.

V usage is TRBV4-3 and J usage is TRBJ1-1, with 9 bases aligning to TRBD1. This CDR3 is built from 13 residues. Unmatched junction bases numbered 2, after V lost 2 bases and J lost 7 bases. From germline, CDR1 is LGHNA and CDR2 YSLEER. As DNA, the CDR3 is TGCGCCAGCAGCCAAACAGGGGGCAGTGAAGCTTTCTTT. It is translated as CASSQTGGSEAFF.